These T cell receptor beta chains were read from a single sample in a study of shared clonotypes between healthy human individuals. Libraries were prepared by immunoSEQ multiplex PCR; TCRdb keeps only in-frame clonotypes and omits some of them. The sample has more than 2,000,000 clones; approximately 94% are singletons. Sequencing used naive CD4+ T cells sorted from blood. The receptors come from a man aged 18 to 29 in good health. Both conserved end residues are trimmed from each CDR3. The order of the fields is V gene, J gene, CDR3 protein.

TRBV7-9	TRBJ2-3	ASSPSVGGIHSTDTQY
TRBV7-9	TRBJ2-5	ASSVTQETQY
TRBV18	TRBJ2-2	ASSPTGLDTGELF
TRBV5-1	TRBJ2-2	ASSHAGSTGELF
TRBV6-5	TRBJ2-5	ASSFRTGGAETQY
TRBV9	TRBJ2-1	ASSVVGGQYNEQF
TRBV7-8	TRBJ2-7	ASSRGTSGGRRGEQY
TRBV6-1	TRBJ2-7	ASSVPTGTYEQY
TRBV9	TRBJ1-1	ASSVAANTEAF
TRBV9	TRBJ2-4	ASSVGFLGGANIQY
TRBV7-2	TRBJ2-3	ASSLADTQY
TRBV5-1	TRBJ2-1	ASSFQTGQRHNEQF
TRBV7-2	TRBJ2-1	ASSWASGGGNEQF
TRBV13	TRBJ2-7	ASSLTGTYEQY
TRBV6-1	TRBJ2-3	ASSMADTQY
TRBV23-1	TRBJ2-5	ASSLGETQY
TRBV5-1	TRBJ1-2	ASSLTASNYGYT
TRBV6-4	TRBJ1-2	ASSRGGNYGYT
TRBV7-2	-	ASSLLAGGPMNEQY
TRBV5-6	TRBJ1-5	ASSLRDTGQPQH
TRBV25-1	TRBJ2-3	ASSEGLSSTDTQY
TRBV5-4	TRBJ2-7	ASSSSKTGSYEQY
TRBV7-9	TRBJ2-1	ATRQEVVREQF
TRBV4-1	TRBJ2-1	ASSRGPTGSLEQF
TRBV6-1	TRBJ1-3	ASSEGIREDTIY
TRBV18	TRBJ1-5	ASSPDRSGQPQH
TRBV2	TRBJ2-2	ASKRLAGGTGELF
TRBV4-1	TRBJ1-1	ASSQDGNSWNTEAF
TRBV30	TRBJ2-3	AWSESATSGHTDTQY
TRBV5-8	TRBJ2-7	ASSTTGTSGTKQY
TRBV20-1	TRBJ2-3	SATLADTQY
TRBV9	TRBJ1-3	ASSQGQMGNTIY
TRBV7-2	TRBJ2-7	ASSGTSDPYEQY
TRBV21-1	TRBJ2-7	ASSKGGAGACYEQY
TRBV11-2	TRBJ2-2	ASSLDLDRRLF
TRBV5-5	TRBJ1-5	ASSLAITGRFSNQPQH
TRBV11-2	TRBJ2-5	ASSLEFRYWQRGSQETQY
TRBV7-9	TRBJ1-2	ASSLDSFNYGYT
TRBV7-9	TRBJ2-2	ASSPGGSFTGELF
TRBV11-2	TRBJ2-3	ASSFPGAGTDTQY
TRBV7-9	TRBJ1-2	ASSRMGQSGYT
TRBV5-1	TRBJ1-2	ASSLVGSDRGTYGYT
TRBV9	TRBJ2-7	ASSVEGALSGEQY
TRBV19	TRBJ2-7	ASSFPGQGAYEQY
TRBV6-6	TRBJ1-5	ASSQGGRGSNQPQH
TRBV5-5	TRBJ1-5	ASSLGYRATQPQH
TRBV29-1	TRBJ1-2	SAITGASGYT
TRBV5-1	TRBJ1-5	ASSLDGNQPQH
TRBV6-1	TRBJ2-1	ASRGTSGRVGEQF
TRBV7-2	TRBJ2-2	ASSPGGLGSGELF
TRBV10-3	TRBJ1-6	AIRSTDYNSPLH
TRBV2	TRBJ1-6	ASSPEGTSPLH
TRBV10-1	TRBJ2-3	ASSESRTGPLRTDTQY
TRBV2	TRBJ2-2	ASRADRGRTGELF
TRBV5-4	TRBJ2-7	ASSFPPPRGNSYEQY
TRBV7-2	TRBJ1-1	ASSLRGGGNAEAF
TRBV7-2	TRBJ1-2	ASSLTPSGNYGYT
TRBV10-3	TRBJ2-1	AISPSSGQGLGNEQF
TRBV11-2	TRBJ2-3	ASSSTPGAGGFADTQY